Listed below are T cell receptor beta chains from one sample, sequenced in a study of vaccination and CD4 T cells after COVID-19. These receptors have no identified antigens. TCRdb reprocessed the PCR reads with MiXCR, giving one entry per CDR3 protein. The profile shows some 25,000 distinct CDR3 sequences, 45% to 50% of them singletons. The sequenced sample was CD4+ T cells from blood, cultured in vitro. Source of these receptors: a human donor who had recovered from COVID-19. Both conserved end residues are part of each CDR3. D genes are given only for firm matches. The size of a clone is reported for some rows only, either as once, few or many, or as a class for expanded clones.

CDR3 DNA: TGCGCCAGCAGAGGGACTAGCGGGAGACAGTATCAAGAGACCCAGTACTTC
CDR3 protein: CASRGTSGRQYQETQYF
CDR3 length: 17
clone size: few
D gene: TRBD2
J gene: TRBJ2-5
V gene: TRBV10-1

CDR3 DNA: TGTGCCAGCAGTTCTAGACAGGGGCCCCCAAGGGGGACTGAAGCTTTCTTT
CDR3 protein: CASSSRQGPPRGTEAFF
CDR3 length: 17
clone size: -
D gene: TRBD1
J gene: TRBJ1-1
V gene: TRBV28

CDR3 DNA: TGTGCCACCAGTTCGGGGACTAGCGGGATTTCGCTCTTC
CDR3 protein: CATSSGTSGISLF
CDR3 length: 13
clone size: -
D gene: TRBD2
J gene: TRBJ2-7
V gene: TRBV15

CDR3 DNA: TGTGCCAGCAGTTCCTTGGGCTCCCAGCCCCAGCATTTT
CDR3 protein: CASSSLGSQPQHF
CDR3 length: 13
clone size: -
D gene: -
J gene: TRBJ1-5
V gene: TRBV12-3/TRBV12-4

CDR3 DNA: TGTGCCAGCAGTGGCGACACAGGGAATTCACCCCTCCACTTT
CDR3 protein: CASSGDTGNSPLHF
CDR3 length: 14
clone size: -
D gene: -
J gene: TRBJ1-6
V gene: TRBV12-3/TRBV12-4

CDR3 DNA: TGCAGTGCTAAGCGGGGGGGAGCCAAAAACATTCAGTACTTC
CDR3 protein: CSAKRGGAKNIQYF
CDR3 length: 14
clone size: few
D gene: TRBD2
J gene: TRBJ2-4
V gene: TRBV20-1

CDR3 DNA: TGTGCCAGTTCGGCGAGGGGGTGGGGTAATAATTCACCCCTCCACTTT
CDR3 protein: CASSARGWGNNSPLHF
CDR3 length: 16
clone size: few
D gene: -
J gene: TRBJ1-6
V gene: TRBV19

CDR3 DNA: TGTGCCAGCAGCAAAAGGGGCACCCCAAACACCGGGGAGCTGTTTTTT
CDR3 protein: CASSKRGTPNTGELFF
CDR3 length: 16
clone size: -
D gene: -
J gene: TRBJ2-2
V gene: TRBV21-1

CDR3 DNA: TGTGCCAGCAGTTTAGACAGGGGGGGATCCTACGAGCAGTACTTC
CDR3 protein: CASSLDRGGSYEQYF
CDR3 length: 15
clone size: few
D gene: TRBD1
J gene: TRBJ2-7
V gene: TRBV6-5

CDR3 DNA: TGTGCCAGCAGTGACACAGATACGCAGTATTTT
CDR3 protein: CASSDTDTQYF
CDR3 length: 11
clone size: few
D gene: -
J gene: TRBJ2-3
V gene: TRBV6-1

CDR3 DNA: TGTGCCAGCGGAATCGGGACAGGGCACTACGAGCAGTACTTC
CDR3 protein: CASGIGTGHYEQYF
CDR3 length: 14
clone size: few
D gene: TRBD1
J gene: TRBJ2-7
V gene: TRBV28

CDR3 DNA: TGTGCCAGCAGCTTAGAGGGCACCAATAATTCACCCCTCCACTTT
CDR3 protein: CASSLEGTNNSPLHF
CDR3 length: 15
clone size: few
D gene: -
J gene: TRBJ1-6
V gene: TRBV11-3